Listed below are T cell receptor beta chains from one sample, sequenced in a study of T cell responses to AZD1222 COVID-19 vaccine. Assay used: immunoSEQ multiplex PCR; TCRdb lists only in-frame clones, some missing. In the table there are 100,000 to 150,000 clones, about nine tenths of which are singletons. The material was peripheral blood, obtained on day 0 of AZD1222 vaccination. Receptor source: an adult in good health. Each CDR3 is given with its conserved first and last residue. The order of the fields is D gene, V gene, clone size, J gene, CDR3 protein, CDR3 DNA. D genes are given only for firm matches. Expanded clones are given a class, and other clones once, few, many or no size at all.

d_gene: NA; v_gene: TRBV19; abundance: NA; j_gene: TRBJ2-2; CDR3aa: CASSIEAGELFF; CDR3nt: TGTGCCAGTAGTATTGAGGCCGGGGAGCTGTTTTTT
d_gene: NA; v_gene: TRBV6-6; abundance: NA; j_gene: TRBJ2-5; CDR3aa: CASSWTVQETQYF; CDR3nt: TGTGCCAGCAGTTGGACAGTCCAAGAGACCCAGTACTTC
d_gene: NA; v_gene: TRBV9; abundance: NA; j_gene: TRBJ2-1; CDR3aa: CASSVETDRLEQFF; CDR3nt: TGTGCCAGCAGCGTAGAAACCGATCGGCTTGAGCAGTTCTTC
d_gene: TRBD2; v_gene: TRBV7-3; abundance: NA; j_gene: TRBJ2-1; CDR3aa: CASSIGLAGNNEQFF; CDR3nt: TGTGCCAGCAGCATCGGACTAGCGGGGAACAATGAGCAGTTCTTC
d_gene: TRBD1; v_gene: TRBV24-1; abundance: NA; j_gene: TRBJ2-3; CDR3aa: CATNLQGADTQYF; CDR3nt: TGTGCCACCAACCTACAGGGGGCAGATACGCAGTATTTT
d_gene: TRBD1; v_gene: TRBV6-5; abundance: NA; j_gene: TRBJ1-1; CDR3aa: CASSYSGTGEAFF; CDR3nt: TGTGCCAGCAGTTACTCGGGGACAGGAGAAGCTTTCTTT
d_gene: NA; v_gene: TRBV5-3; abundance: NA; j_gene: TRBJ1-3; CDR3aa: CASPTGHRGPGNTIYF; CDR3nt: TGTGCCAGCCCAACGGGACACCGAGGCCCTGGAAACACCATATATTTT
d_gene: NA; v_gene: TRBV5-1; abundance: NA; j_gene: TRBJ2-5; CDR3aa: CASSSTGIQETQYF; CDR3nt: TGCGCCAGCAGCTCCACAGGGATCCAAGAGACCCAGTACTTC
d_gene: TRBD2; v_gene: TRBV29-1; abundance: NA; j_gene: TRBJ2-1; CDR3aa: CSVALLAGGLNEQFF; CDR3nt: TGCAGCGTTGCCCTCCTAGCGGGGGGGCTGAATGAGCAGTTCTTC
d_gene: NA; v_gene: TRBV5-1; abundance: NA; j_gene: TRBJ2-1; CDR3aa: CASSTSLANEQFF; CDR3nt: TGCGCCAGCAGCACCTCCCTAGCGAACGAGCAGTTCTTC
d_gene: NA; v_gene: TRBV28; abundance: NA; j_gene: TRBJ1-3; CDR3aa: CASSLTGSLGRFSGNTIYF; CDR3nt: TGTGCCAGCAGTTTAACAGGCTCCTTAGGCCGCTTCTCTGGAAACACCATATATTTT
d_gene: NA; v_gene: TRBV18; abundance: NA; j_gene: TRBJ2-7; CDR3aa: CASSPPLEGYEQYF; CDR3nt: TGTGCCAGCTCACCACCCCTAGAGGGGTACGAGCAGTACTTC
d_gene: NA; v_gene: TRBV9; abundance: NA; j_gene: TRBJ2-1; CDR3aa: CASSEAGSSYNEQFF; CDR3nt: TGTGCCAGCAGTGAGGCGGGAAGCTCCTACAATGAGCAGTTCTTC
d_gene: TRBD1; v_gene: TRBV7-2; abundance: NA; j_gene: TRBJ2-7; CDR3aa: CASSSAFGTGAYEQYF; CDR3nt: TGTGCCAGCAGCTCAGCTTTTGGGACAGGGGCCTACGAGCAGTACTTC
d_gene: NA; v_gene: TRBV5-3; abundance: NA; j_gene: TRBJ1-2; CDR3aa: CARSLVLRQGPNYGYTF; CDR3nt: TGTGCCAGAAGCTTGGTCCTACGGCAGGGACCCAACTATGGCTACACCTTC
d_gene: NA; v_gene: TRBV2; abundance: NA; j_gene: TRBJ1-1; CDR3aa: CASSLGEAFF; CDR3nt: TGTGCCAGCAGTTTAGGGGAAGCTTTCTTT
d_gene: NA; v_gene: TRBV6-6; abundance: NA; j_gene: TRBJ1-4; CDR3aa: CASSYSNPATNEKLFF; CDR3nt: TGTGCCAGCAGTTACTCGAACCCGGCAACTAATGAAAAACTGTTTTTT
d_gene: NA; v_gene: TRBV5-1; abundance: NA; j_gene: TRBJ2-7; CDR3aa: CASSTNPGAFSSYEQYF; CDR3nt: TGCGCCAGCAGCACCAACCCCGGGGCCTTCAGCTCCTACGAGCAGTACTTC
d_gene: NA; v_gene: TRBV18; abundance: NA; j_gene: TRBJ2-7; CDR3aa: CASSSPGTYEQYF; CDR3nt: TGTGCCAGCTCATCTCCGGGAACCTACGAGCAGTACTTC
d_gene: NA; v_gene: TRBV7-2; abundance: once; j_gene: TRBJ1-5; CDR3aa: CASSFSGGNQPQHF; CDR3nt: TGTGCCAGCAGTTTTTCGGGTGGTAATCAGCCCCAGCATTTT
d_gene: TRBD1; v_gene: TRBV5-1; abundance: NA; j_gene: TRBJ2-7; CDR3aa: CASSLGQGTEQYF; CDR3nt: TGCGCCAGCAGCTTGGGACAGGGGACCGAGCAGTACTTC
d_gene: NA; v_gene: TRBV11-2; abundance: NA; j_gene: TRBJ1-3; CDR3aa: CASSLAPGLLMF; CDR3nt: TGTGCCAGCAGCTTAGCGCCGGGGCTCCTAATGTTT
d_gene: TRBD1; v_gene: TRBV5-6; abundance: NA; j_gene: TRBJ1-3; CDR3aa: CASSWWTGGYAVSGNTIYF; CDR3nt: TGTGCCAGCAGCTGGTGGACAGGGGGCTATGCTGTCTCTGGAAACACCATATATTTT
d_gene: NA; v_gene: TRBV7-3; abundance: NA; j_gene: TRBJ1-1; CDR3aa: CASSSRGGPEAFF; CDR3nt: TGTGCCAGCAGCTCCCGGGGGGGACCTGAAGCTTTCTTT
d_gene: NA; v_gene: TRBV19; abundance: once; j_gene: TRBJ2-5; CDR3aa: CASSKLQETQYF; CDR3nt: TGTGCCAGTAGTAAACTACAAGAGACCCAGTACTTC
d_gene: NA; v_gene: TRBV7-2; abundance: NA; j_gene: TRBJ2-5; CDR3aa: CASSPDSGRETQYF; CDR3nt: TGTGCCAGCAGCCCGGACTCAGGGCGGGAGACCCAGTACTTC
d_gene: NA; v_gene: TRBV3-1/TRBV3-2; abundance: NA; j_gene: TRBJ2-2; CDR3aa: CASQQGVATGELFF; CDR3nt: TGTGCCAGCCAGCAGGGCGTCGCCACCGGGGAGCTGTTTTTT
d_gene: NA; v_gene: TRBV11-3; abundance: NA; j_gene: TRBJ1-1; CDR3aa: CASSLDGHSNTEAFF; CDR3nt: TGTGCCAGCAGCTTAGATGGACATTCCAACACTGAAGCTTTCTTT
d_gene: TRBD2; v_gene: TRBV15; abundance: NA; j_gene: TRBJ2-7; CDR3aa: CATSRGLAGEQYF; CDR3nt: TGTGCCACCAGCAGAGGACTAGCAGGCGAGCAGTACTTC
d_gene: NA; v_gene: TRBV7-8; abundance: NA; j_gene: TRBJ1-4; CDR3aa: CASTNEGRELFF; CDR3nt: TGTGCCAGCACTAACGAGGGGAGGGAACTGTTTTTT
d_gene: TRBD2; v_gene: TRBV18; abundance: NA; j_gene: TRBJ2-7; CDR3aa: CASSPTSGGLSYEQYF; CDR3nt: TGTGCCAGCTCACCTACTAGCGGGGGACTCTCCTACGAGCAGTACTTC
d_gene: NA; v_gene: TRBV2; abundance: NA; j_gene: TRBJ1-5; CDR3aa: CASSVMEAGNNQPQHF; CDR3nt: TGTGCCAGCAGCGTCATGGAAGCGGGAAACAATCAGCCCCAGCATTTT
d_gene: NA; v_gene: TRBV25-1; abundance: NA; j_gene: TRBJ2-7; CDR3aa: CASIGVGEQYF; CDR3nt: TGTGCCAGCATAGGTGTCGGCGAGCAGTACTTC
d_gene: NA; v_gene: TRBV5-1; abundance: NA; j_gene: TRBJ1-1; CDR3aa: CASSFAGSYTEAFF; CDR3nt: TGCGCCAGCAGCTTTGCGGGGTCCTACACTGAAGCTTTCTTT
d_gene: NA; v_gene: TRBV20-1; abundance: few; j_gene: TRBJ2-1; CDR3aa: CSASQGGDFNEQFF; CDR3nt: TGCAGTGCTAGTCAGGGGGGCGACTTCAATGAGCAGTTCTTC
d_gene: NA; v_gene: TRBV28; abundance: NA; j_gene: TRBJ1-1; CDR3aa: CASGVRPTEAFF; CDR3nt: TGTGCCAGCGGGGTCCGGCCCACTGAAGCTTTCTTT
d_gene: TRBD1; v_gene: TRBV5-1; abundance: NA; j_gene: TRBJ2-3; CDR3aa: CASSPGGPSTDTQYF; CDR3nt: TGCGCCAGCAGCCCAGGGGGCCCCAGCACAGATACGCAGTATTTT
d_gene: NA; v_gene: TRBV3-1/TRBV3-2; abundance: NA; j_gene: TRBJ2-6; CDR3aa: CASSQDRGWGGANVLTF; CDR3nt: TGTGCCAGCAGCCAAGATCGTGGGTGGGGCGGGGCCAACGTCCTGACTTTC
d_gene: NA; v_gene: TRBV4-3; abundance: NA; j_gene: TRBJ1-3; CDR3aa: CASSQESGSGNTIYF; CDR3nt: TGCGCCAGCAGCCAAGAATCGGGCTCTGGAAACACCATATATTTT
d_gene: NA; v_gene: TRBV30; abundance: NA; j_gene: TRBJ2-7; CDR3aa: CAWNSGDSYEQYF; CDR3nt: TGTGCCTGGAACAGCGGAGATTCCTACGAGCAGTACTTC
d_gene: NA; v_gene: TRBV18; abundance: NA; j_gene: TRBJ1-1; CDR3aa: CASSPVSGGAQNTEAFF; CDR3nt: TGTGCCAGCTCACCAGTCAGCGGAGGGGCGCAGAACACTGAAGCTTTCTTT
d_gene: NA; v_gene: TRBV2; abundance: NA; j_gene: TRBJ1-6; CDR3aa: CASSEEGDSNSPLHF; CDR3nt: TGTGCCAGCAGTGAAGAAGGGGACTCAAATTCACCCCTCCACTTT
d_gene: NA; v_gene: TRBV18; abundance: few; j_gene: TRBJ1-5; CDR3aa: CASSRFPTGTQTLSNQPQHF; CDR3nt: TGTGCCAGCTCACGATTCCCCACCGGGACTCAAACCCTTAGCAATCAGCCCCAGCATTTT
d_gene: TRBD1; v_gene: TRBV5-1; abundance: NA; j_gene: TRBJ1-2; CDR3aa: CASSLDLRDRDNYGYTF; CDR3nt: TGCGCCAGCAGCTTGGATTTGCGGGACAGGGATAACTATGGCTACACCTTC
d_gene: NA; v_gene: TRBV12-3/TRBV12-4; abundance: NA; j_gene: TRBJ1-1; CDR3aa: CASSFRGTGEAFF; CDR3nt: TGTGCCAGCAGTTTTCGGGGGACGGGTGAAGCTTTCTTT
d_gene: NA; v_gene: TRBV3-1/TRBV3-2; abundance: NA; j_gene: TRBJ1-3; CDR3aa: CASSQGTRGPADTIYF; CDR3nt: TGTGCCAGCAGCCAAGGAACGAGGGGTCCGGCGGACACCATATATTTT
d_gene: NA; v_gene: TRBV9; abundance: NA; j_gene: TRBJ2-1; CDR3aa: CASSGLGGLSSGEQFF; CDR3nt: TGTGCCAGCAGCGGCCTCGGGGGCCTCTCCTCGGGGGAGCAGTTCTTC
d_gene: TRBD2; v_gene: TRBV11-2; abundance: once; j_gene: TRBJ2-3; CDR3aa: CASRASGVETQYF; CDR3nt: TGTGCCAGCAGGGCTAGCGGGGTTGAAACGCAGTATTTT
d_gene: TRBD1; v_gene: TRBV6-5; abundance: NA; j_gene: TRBJ1-2; CDR3aa: CASSRGTDYGYTF; CDR3nt: TGTGCCAGCAGTCGGGGGACAGACTATGGCTACACCTTC